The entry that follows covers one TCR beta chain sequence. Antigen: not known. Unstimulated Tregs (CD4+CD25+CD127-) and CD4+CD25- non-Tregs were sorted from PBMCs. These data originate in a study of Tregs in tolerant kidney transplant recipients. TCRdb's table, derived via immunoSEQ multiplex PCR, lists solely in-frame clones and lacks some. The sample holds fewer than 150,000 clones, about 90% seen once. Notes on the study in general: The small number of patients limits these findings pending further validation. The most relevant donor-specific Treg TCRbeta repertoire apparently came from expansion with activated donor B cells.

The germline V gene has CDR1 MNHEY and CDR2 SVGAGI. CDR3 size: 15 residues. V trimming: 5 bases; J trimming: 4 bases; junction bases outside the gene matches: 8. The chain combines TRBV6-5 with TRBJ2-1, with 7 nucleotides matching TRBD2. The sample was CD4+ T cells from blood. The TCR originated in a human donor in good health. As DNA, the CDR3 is TGTGCCAGCAGTCGAAGCGGGAACCGTTACAATGAGCAGTTCTTC. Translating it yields CASSRSGNRYNEQFF.